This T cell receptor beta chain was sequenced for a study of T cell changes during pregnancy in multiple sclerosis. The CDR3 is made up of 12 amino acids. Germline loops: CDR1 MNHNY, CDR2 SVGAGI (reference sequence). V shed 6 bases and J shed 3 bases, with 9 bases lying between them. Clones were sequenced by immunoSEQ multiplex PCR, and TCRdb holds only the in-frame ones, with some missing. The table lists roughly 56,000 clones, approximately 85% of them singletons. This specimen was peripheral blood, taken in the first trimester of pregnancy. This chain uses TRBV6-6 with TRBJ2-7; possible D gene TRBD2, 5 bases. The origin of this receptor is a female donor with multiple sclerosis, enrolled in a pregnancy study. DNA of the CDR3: TGTGCCAGCAGCCCTCGGGGCTACGAGCAGTACTTC. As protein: CASSPRGYEQYF.